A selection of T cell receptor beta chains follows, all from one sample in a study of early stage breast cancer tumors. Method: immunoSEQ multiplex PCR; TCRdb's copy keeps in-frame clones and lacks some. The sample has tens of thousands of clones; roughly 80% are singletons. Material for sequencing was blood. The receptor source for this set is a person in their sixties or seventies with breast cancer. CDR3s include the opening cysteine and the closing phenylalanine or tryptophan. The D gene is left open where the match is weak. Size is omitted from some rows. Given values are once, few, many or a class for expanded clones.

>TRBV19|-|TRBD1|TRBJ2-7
TGTGCCAGTAGTAGAGCCACCGGGACAGGAGGATACGAGCAGTACTTC
CASSRATGTGGYEQYF
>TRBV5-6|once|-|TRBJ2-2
TGTGCCAGCAGGATACTAGACTTGTATGGCGGGGAGCTGTTTTTT
CASRILDLYGGELFF
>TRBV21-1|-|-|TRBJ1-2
TGTGCCAGCCCCCGGACAGGAAACTATGGCTACACCTTC
CASPRTGNYGYTF
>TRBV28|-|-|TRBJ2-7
TGTGCCAGCAGTTTTTTTGGCTCGTCCTACGAGCAGTACTTC
CASSFFGSSYEQYF
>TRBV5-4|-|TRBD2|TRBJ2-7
TGTGCCACCTCCCCCAGCGGGGGTAGCTCCTACGAGCAGTACTTC
CATSPSGGSSYEQYF
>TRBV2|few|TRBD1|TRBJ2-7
TGTGCCAGCAGTATTGCATCGGGACAGGGGGCCTACGAGCAGTACTTC
CASSIASGQGAYEQYF
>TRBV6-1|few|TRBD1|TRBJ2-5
TGTGCCAGCAGTGCGCGGGGGACAGGGAGTGAGACCCAGTACTTC
CASSARGTGSETQYF
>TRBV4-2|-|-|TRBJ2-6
TGTGCCAGCAGCCAAGACCACTCTGGGGCCAACGTCCTGACTTTC
CASSQDHSGANVLTF
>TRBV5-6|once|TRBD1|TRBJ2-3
TGTGCCAGCAGCTTGGCCGCCGGGACAGGCAGCACAGATACGCAGTATTTT
CASSLAAGTGSTDTQYF
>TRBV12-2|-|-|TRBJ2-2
TGTGCAAGTCGGACTAGCCCGAACAGGGTGAGAACCGGGGAGCTGTTTTTT
CASRTSPNRVRTGELFF
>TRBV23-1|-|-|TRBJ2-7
TGCGCCAGCCCCAACGTACGGGACTACGAGCAGTACTTC
CASPNVRDYEQYF
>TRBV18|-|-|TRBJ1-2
TGTGCCAGCTCACTAAAGGAGCTGGGGGGAAACTATGGCTACACCTTC
CASSLKELGGNYGYTF
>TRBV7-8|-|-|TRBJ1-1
TGTGCCAGCAGCTTTGAGGGTTTCACTGAAGCTTTCTTT
CASSFEGFTEAFF
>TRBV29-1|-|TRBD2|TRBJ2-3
TGCAGCGTTCTTAGCGGGAGCACAGATACGCAGTATTTT
CSVLSGSTDTQYF
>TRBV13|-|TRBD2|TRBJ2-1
TGTGCCAGCAGCTTACGAGCGGGACGGGCTGAGCAGTTCTTC
CASSLRAGRAEQFF
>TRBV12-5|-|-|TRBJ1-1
TGTGCTAGTGGTTTTGGGGGCTTAATCACTGAAGCTTTCTTT
CASGFGGLITEAFF
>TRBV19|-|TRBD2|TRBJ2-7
TGTGCCAGTTGGGAGGGACTAGCGGGATCCGAGCAGTACTTC
CASWEGLAGSEQYF
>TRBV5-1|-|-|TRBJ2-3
TGCGCCAGCAGCTTGGGGCAGGGAGGAGATACGCAGTATTTT
CASSLGQGGDTQYF
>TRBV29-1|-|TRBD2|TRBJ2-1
TGCAGCGTTGCTGTATCCCCCACTGCGGGAGCTTACAATGAGCAGTTCTTC
CSVAVSPTAGAYNEQFF
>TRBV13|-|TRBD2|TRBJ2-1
TGTGCCAGCAGCTCACAGCGGGGTATGCAGTTCTTC
CASSSQRGMQFF
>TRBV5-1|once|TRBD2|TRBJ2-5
TGCGCCAGCAGCTCCATGGGGGGGATTGGAGAGACCCAGTACTTC
CASSSMGGIGETQYF
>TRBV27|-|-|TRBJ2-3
TGTGCTTCGAGGAGCCTAGGGGCAGATACGCAGTATTTT
CASRSLGADTQYF
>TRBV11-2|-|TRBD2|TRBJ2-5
TGTGCCAGCAGCTTGGGACTAGCGGGAGGGGAGACCCAGTACTTC
CASSLGLAGGETQYF
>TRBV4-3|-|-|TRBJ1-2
TGCGCCAGCAGCCAAGATTTAAGCAGGGCTAACTATGGCTACACCTTC
CASSQDLSRANYGYTF
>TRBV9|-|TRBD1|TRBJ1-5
TGTGCCAGCAGCCAGGGGGGTGGGGGAAGCAATCAGCCCCAGCATTTT
CASSQGGGGSNQPQHF
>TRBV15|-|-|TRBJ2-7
TGTGCCACCAGCAGAGATATCGAGCAGTACTTC
CATSRDIEQYF
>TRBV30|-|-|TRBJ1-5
TGTGCCTGGAGTGTAAACGGAGGTCAGCCCCAGCATTTT
CAWSVNGGQPQHF
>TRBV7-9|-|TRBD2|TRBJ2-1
TGTGCCAGCAGTCAAGGGGGGCTAGCGGGAGCTAAAAATGAGCAGTTCTTC
CASSQGGLAGAKNEQFF
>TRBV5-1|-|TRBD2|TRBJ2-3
TGCGCCAGCAGCTTGGGGGCGGGAGTCGGGGATACGCAGTATTTT
CASSLGAGVGDTQYF
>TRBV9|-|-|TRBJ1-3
TGTGCCAGCAGCGTAGTGGACAGCCCGACTGGAAACACCATATATTTT
CASSVVDSPTGNTIYF
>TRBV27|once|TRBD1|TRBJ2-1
TGTGCCAGCAGACCGGCTATCGACAGGGGTAGGGATGAGCAGTTCTTC
CASRPAIDRGRDEQFF
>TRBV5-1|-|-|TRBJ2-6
TGCGCCAGCAGCTTGGCCTTAGGGGCCAACGTCCTGACTTTC
CASSLALGANVLTF
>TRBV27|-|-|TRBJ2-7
TGTGCCAGCAGCGAGGACACCTTAAGCTCCTACGAGCAGTACTTC
CASSEDTLSSYEQYF
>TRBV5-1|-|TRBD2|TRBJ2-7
TGCGCCAGCAGCTTGTCCCTTCAAACTAGCGGGAGCTCCTACGAGCAGTACTTC
CASSLSLQTSGSSYEQYF
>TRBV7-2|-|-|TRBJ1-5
TGTGCCAGCAGCATGACAGGTCAGCCCCAGCATTTT
CASSMTGQPQHF
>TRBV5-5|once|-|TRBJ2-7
TGTGCCAGCAGCTTGTCCATCTACGAGGGGCAGTACTTC
CASSLSIYEGQYF
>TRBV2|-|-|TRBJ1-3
TGTGCCAGCAGTGAACAGACTGGAAACACCATATATTTT
CASSEQTGNTIYF
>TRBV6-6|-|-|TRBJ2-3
TGTGCCAGCGGGGAGCGGGTTACGCAGTATTTT
CASGERVTQYF
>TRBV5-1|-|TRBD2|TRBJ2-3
TGCGCCAGCAGCTTGGAACTAGCGGGGAGCACAGATACGCAGTATTTT
CASSLELAGSTDTQYF
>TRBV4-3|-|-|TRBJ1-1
TGCGCCAGCGCCCGAGGGCAGGCGAACACTGAAGCTTTCTTT
CASARGQANTEAFF
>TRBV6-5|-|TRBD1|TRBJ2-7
TGTGCCAGCAGTCCCGGGACAGGGGGATCCTACGAGCAGTACTTC
CASSPGTGGSYEQYF
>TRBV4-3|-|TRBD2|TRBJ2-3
TGCGCCAGCAGCCAAGATAGGATTCTAGCGGGAGGTACCGGGGATACGCAGTATTTT
CASSQDRILAGGTGDTQYF
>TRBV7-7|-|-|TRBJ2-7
TGTGCCAGCAGCTCCGACTACCCGCGCGAGCAGTACTTC
CASSSDYPREQYF
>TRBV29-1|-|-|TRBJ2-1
TGCAGCGTGGCCAACAATGAGCAGTTCTTC
CSVANNEQFF
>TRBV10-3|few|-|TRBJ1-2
TGTGCCATCAGTCAGGAGGTTAACTATGGCTACACCTTC
CAISQEVNYGYTF
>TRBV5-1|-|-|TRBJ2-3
TGCGCCAGCAGCTTGGCCCCCGTTCCAGATACGCAGTATTTT
CASSLAPVPDTQYF